These T cell receptor beta chains were read from a single sample in a study of CD8+CD57+ T cells in acquired aplastic anemia. TCRdb ran MiXCR on the reads and lists one entry per CDR3 protein. The data hold under 200,000 distinct CDR3 sequences, with about 70% observed a single time. Source material: sorted CD4+, CD8+, or CD8+CD57+ T cells (not recorded which) from PBMCs. These receptor sequences come from a human donor with aplastic anemia. Each CDR3 is given with its conserved first and last residue.

V gene	CDR3 protein
TRBV10-3	CAISAGDRPRETQYF
TRBV7-7	CASSRGPNNEQFF
TRBV7-9	CASSRTSFYEQYF
TRBV20-1	CSAHSRADEQYF
TRBV12-5	CASAPRTSYEQYF
TRBV20-1	CSARAGRPSSGANVLTF
TRBV5-4	CASSEDRGENEQYF
TRBV6-4	CASSAGGSIQETQYF
TRBV7-6	CASSPTSVIPYEQYF
TRBV7-3	CASSRPGNYGYTF
TRBV6-6	CASTGLAGGKTDTQYF
TRBV27	CASKQGINGYTF
TRBV7-3	CASSNDRGRGYTF
TRBV2	CASSLTGGREKLFF
TRBV20-1	CSARDFGRGDTGELFF
TRBV3-1	CASSQVTSGAGQYF
TRBV20-1	CSAERTHTYEQYF
TRBV20-1	CRAEGDGYTF
TRBV29-1	CSVVAGTGGYEQYF
TRBV20-1	CSARDWVINTEAFF
TRBV5-1	CASSLLLGANVLTF
TRBV19	CASSYGGKDNSPLHF
TRBV29-1	CSVGGRELDNEQFF
TRBV2	CASSIAAWNTEASF
TRBV5-1	CASSHRGEGGYTF
TRBV2	CASKAGTAGNSPLHF
TRBV5-6	CASSPSGAALYGYTF
TRBV7-6	CASSLDGLAGNEQFF
TRBV7-2	CASSSPSGRNEQFF
TRBV6-1	CASTQREANVLTF
TRBV12-3/TRBV12-4	CASSSLGSGHGYTF
TRBV2	CASTLDPGQANYGYTF
TRBV20-1	CSANPLEAYGYTF
TRBV11-2	CASSLRRVSSYEQYF
TRBV2	CASSVTDTDTQYF
TRBV20-1	CSARDSSREGHEQYF
TRBV20-1	CSARAVLDEQFF
TRBV6-5	CASKPGLAIETQYF
TRBV7-9	CASSLGAWRGGQETQYF
TRBV20-1	CSAIWGYGYTF
TRBV20-1	CSALSGRASYEQYF
TRBV11-2	CASSSRLAGGTHEQFF
TRBV2	CASSVRGDTEAFF
TRBV7-8	CASSLKGSHEQFF
TRBV4-2	CASSQETRLAGTTDTQYF
TRBV2	CASSEAARGEQYF
TRBV5-6	CASSWDRGIHEQYF
TRBV12-3/TRBV12-4	CASSLGAAGYTF
TRBV29-1	CSVEDRGTGRANYGYTF